This TCR beta chain was captured in a study of cytomegalovirus exposure and HLA in healthy donors. Both 60 Vbeta primers and 13 Jbeta primers went into the PCR. Data came from immunoSEQ multiplex PCR; TCRdb stores just in-frame clones and leaves some out. The table lists approximately 89,000 clones, around 62% of them singletons, with over 5% in the top ten. This CDR3 is 17 amino acids long. Germline V gene sequence: CDR1 SEHNR, CDR2 FQNEAQ (reference sequence). For this clone: One end of the junction fails to match germline, which may point to a read error.

This chain connects TRBV7-9 to TRBJ2-1; TRBD1 matches 8 bases. This clonotype originated in a woman in her 30s in good health and CMV-seropositive. The sample was PBMCs. CDR3 sequence: CSSSQGGAGQGDNEQFF. The CDR3 nucleotides are TGTTCCAGCAGCCAGGGGGGAGCAGGACAGGGCGACAATGAGCAGTTCTTC.